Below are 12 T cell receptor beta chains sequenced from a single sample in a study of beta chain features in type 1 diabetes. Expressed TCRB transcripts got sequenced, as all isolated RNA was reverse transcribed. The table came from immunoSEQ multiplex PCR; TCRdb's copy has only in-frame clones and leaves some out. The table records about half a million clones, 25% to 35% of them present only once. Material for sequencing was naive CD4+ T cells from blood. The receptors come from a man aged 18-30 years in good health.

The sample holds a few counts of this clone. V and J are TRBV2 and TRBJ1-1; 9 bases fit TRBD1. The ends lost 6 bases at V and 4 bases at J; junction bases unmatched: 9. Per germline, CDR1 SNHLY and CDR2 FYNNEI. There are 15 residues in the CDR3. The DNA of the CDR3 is TGTGCCAGCAGGACTGACAGGGGGAGTTTCACTGAAGCTTTCTTT. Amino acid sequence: CASRTDRGSFTEAFF. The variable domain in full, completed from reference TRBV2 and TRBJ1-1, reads EPEVTQTPSHQVTQMGQEVILRCVPISNHLYFYWYRQILGQKVEFLVSFYNNEISEKSEIFDDQFSVERPDGSNFTLKIRSTKLEDSAMYFCASRTDRGSFTEAFFGQGTRLTVV.

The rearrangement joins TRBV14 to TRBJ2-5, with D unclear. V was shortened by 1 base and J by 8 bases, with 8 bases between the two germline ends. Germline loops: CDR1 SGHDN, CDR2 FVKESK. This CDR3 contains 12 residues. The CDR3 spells CASSQAAGTQYF. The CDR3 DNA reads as TGTGCCAGCAGCCAAGCAGCCGGAACCCAGTACTTC. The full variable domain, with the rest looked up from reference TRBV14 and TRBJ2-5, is EAGVTQFPSHSVIEKGQTVTLRCDPISGHDNLYWYRRVMGKEIKFLLHFVKESKQDESGMPNNRFLAERTGGTYSTLKVQPAELEDSGVYFCASSQAAGTQYFGPGTRLLVL.

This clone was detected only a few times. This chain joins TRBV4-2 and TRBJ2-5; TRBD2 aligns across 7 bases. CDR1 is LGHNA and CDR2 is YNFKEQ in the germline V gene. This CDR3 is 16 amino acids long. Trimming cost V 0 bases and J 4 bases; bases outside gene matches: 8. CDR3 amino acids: CASSQDPETSAETQYF. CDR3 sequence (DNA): TGTGCCAGCAGCCAAGATCCCGAAACTAGCGCAGAGACCCAGTACTTC.

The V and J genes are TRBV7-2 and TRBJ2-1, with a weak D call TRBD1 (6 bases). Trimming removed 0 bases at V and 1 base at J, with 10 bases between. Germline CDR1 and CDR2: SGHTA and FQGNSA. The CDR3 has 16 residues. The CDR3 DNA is TGTGCCAGCAGCTTAGCGTCGCAGGGGTCCTACAATGAGCAGTTCTTC. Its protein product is CASSLASQGSYNEQFF.

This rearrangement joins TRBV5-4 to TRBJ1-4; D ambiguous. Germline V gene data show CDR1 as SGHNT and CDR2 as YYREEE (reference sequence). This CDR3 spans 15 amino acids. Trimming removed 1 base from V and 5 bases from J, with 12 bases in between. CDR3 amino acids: CASSLYGQTNEKLFF. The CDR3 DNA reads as TGTGCCAGCAGCTTGTACGGGCAGACAAATGAAAAACTGTTTTTT.

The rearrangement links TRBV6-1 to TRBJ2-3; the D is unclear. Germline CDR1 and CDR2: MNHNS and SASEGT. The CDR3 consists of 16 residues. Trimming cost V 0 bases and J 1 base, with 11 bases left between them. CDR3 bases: TGTGCCAGCAGTGAAGCGAGGAAGAAAGGCACAGATACGCAGTATTTT. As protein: CASSEARKKGTDTQYF.

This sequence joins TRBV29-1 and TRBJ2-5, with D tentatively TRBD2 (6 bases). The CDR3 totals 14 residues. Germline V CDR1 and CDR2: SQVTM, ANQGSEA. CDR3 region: CSYQRVRGGWTQYF. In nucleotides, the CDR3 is TGCAGTTATCAACGGGTTCGTGGGGGGTGGACCCAGTACTTC.

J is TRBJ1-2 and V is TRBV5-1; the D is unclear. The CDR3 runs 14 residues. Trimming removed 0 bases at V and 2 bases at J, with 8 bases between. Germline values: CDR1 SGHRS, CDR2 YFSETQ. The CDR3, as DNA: TGCGCCAGCAGCTTGGTCGCAGGAAACTATGGCTACACCTTC. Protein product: CASSLVAGNYGYTF.

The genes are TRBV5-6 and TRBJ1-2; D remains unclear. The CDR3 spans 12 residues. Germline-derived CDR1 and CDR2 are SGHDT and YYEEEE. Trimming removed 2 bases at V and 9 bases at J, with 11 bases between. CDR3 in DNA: TGTGCCAGCAGCTTAGGGTCGGGTAGCTACACCTTC. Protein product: CASSLGSGSYTF.

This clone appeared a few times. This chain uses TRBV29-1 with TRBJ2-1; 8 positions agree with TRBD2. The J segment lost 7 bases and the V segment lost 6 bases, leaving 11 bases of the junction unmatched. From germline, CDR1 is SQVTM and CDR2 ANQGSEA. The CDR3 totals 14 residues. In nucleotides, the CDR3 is TGCAGCGTGGCGATGGGCGGGAGGATGAATGAGCAGTTCTTC. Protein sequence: CSVAMGGRMNEQFF.

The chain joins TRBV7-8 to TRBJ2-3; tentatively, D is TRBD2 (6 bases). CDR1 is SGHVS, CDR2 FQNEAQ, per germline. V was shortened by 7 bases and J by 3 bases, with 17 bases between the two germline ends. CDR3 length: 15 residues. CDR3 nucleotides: TGTGCCAGCACCTCGGAGGGAAGGATGACAGATACGCAGTATTTT. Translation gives CASTSEGRMTDTQYF.

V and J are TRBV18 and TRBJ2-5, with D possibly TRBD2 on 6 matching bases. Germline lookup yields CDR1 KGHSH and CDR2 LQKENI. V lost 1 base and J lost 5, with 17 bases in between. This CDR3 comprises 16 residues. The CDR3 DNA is TGTGCCAGCTCACCACTGGGACTGGCGGGAAGGGAGACCCAGTACTTC. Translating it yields CASSPLGLAGRETQYF.